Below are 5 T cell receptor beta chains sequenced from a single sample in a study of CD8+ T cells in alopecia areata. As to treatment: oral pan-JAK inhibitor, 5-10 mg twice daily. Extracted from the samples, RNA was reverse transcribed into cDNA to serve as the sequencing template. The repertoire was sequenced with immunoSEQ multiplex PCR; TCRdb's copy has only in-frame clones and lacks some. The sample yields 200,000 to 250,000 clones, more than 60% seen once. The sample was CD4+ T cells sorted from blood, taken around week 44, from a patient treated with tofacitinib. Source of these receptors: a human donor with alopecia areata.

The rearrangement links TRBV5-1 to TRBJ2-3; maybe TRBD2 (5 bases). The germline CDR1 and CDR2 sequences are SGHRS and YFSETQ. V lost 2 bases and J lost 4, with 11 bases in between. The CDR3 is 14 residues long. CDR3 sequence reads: CASSLGLQPDTQYF. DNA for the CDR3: TGCGCCAGCAGCTTAGGACTCCAACCAGATACGCAGTATTTT.

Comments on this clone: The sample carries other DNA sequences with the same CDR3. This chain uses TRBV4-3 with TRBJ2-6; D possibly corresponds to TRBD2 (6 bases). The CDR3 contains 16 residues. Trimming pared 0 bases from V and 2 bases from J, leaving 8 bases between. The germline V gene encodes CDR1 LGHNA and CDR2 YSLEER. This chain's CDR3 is CASSQDGGAGANVLTF. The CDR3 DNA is TGCGCCAGCAGCCAAGATGGCGGGGCTGGGGCCAACGTCCTGACTTTC.

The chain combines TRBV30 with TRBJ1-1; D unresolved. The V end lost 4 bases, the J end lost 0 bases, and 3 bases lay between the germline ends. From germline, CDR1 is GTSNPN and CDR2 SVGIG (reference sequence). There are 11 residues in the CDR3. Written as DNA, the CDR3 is TGTGCCTGGAACATGAACACTGAAGCTTTCTTT. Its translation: CAWNMNTEAFF.

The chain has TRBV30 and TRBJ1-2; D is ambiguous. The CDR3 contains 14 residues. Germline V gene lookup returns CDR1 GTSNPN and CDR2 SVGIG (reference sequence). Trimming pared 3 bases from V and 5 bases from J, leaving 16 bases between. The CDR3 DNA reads TGTGCCTGGAGCCCCCCGCCCAATCTTTATGGCTACACCTTC. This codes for CAWSPPPNLYGYTF.

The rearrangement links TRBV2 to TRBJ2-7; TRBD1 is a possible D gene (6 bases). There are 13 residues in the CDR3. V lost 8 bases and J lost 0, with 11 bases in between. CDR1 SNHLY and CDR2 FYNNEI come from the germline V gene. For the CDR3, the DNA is TGTGCCAGCGGGGCAGGGGACTCCTACGAGCAGTACTTC. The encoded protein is CASGAGDSYEQYF. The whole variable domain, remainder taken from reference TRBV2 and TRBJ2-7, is EPEVTQTPSHQVTQMGQEVILRCVPISNHLYFYWYRQILGQKVEFLVSFYNNEISEKSEIFDDQFSVERPDGSNFTLKIRSTKLEDSAMYFCASGAGDSYEQYFGPGTRLTVT.